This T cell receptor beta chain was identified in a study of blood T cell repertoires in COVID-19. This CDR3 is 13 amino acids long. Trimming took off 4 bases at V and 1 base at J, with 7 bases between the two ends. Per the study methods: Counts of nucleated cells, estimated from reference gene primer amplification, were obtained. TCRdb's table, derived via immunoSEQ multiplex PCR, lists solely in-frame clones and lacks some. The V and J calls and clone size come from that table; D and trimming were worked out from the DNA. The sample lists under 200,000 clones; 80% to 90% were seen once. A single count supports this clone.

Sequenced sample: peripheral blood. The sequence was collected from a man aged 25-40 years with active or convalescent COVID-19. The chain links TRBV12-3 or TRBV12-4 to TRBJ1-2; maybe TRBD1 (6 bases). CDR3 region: CASSSDSNYGYTF. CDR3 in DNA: TGTGCCAGCAGTTCGGACAGTAACTATGGCTACACCTTC.